These 5 T cell receptor beta chains were sequenced from one sample in a study of blood T cell repertoires in COVID-19. Sequencing used immunoSEQ multiplex PCR; TCRdb keeps in-frame clones, though not all of them. The table shows 400,000 to 450,000 clones, with 86% occurring only once. The specimen sequenced was peripheral blood. The receptors originated from a woman aged 25 to 39 with active or convalescent COVID-19.

The V and J genes are TRBV18 and TRBJ1-5; maybe TRBD1 (6 bases). The CDR3 consists of 15 residues. Germline loops: CDR1 KGHSH, CDR2 LQKENI. V dropped 4 bases and J dropped 2 bases, with 12 bases sitting between them. The CDR3 DNA follows: TGTGCCAGCTCACTCGGTCCAGGGGGCAATCAGCCCCAGCATTTT. Its protein product is CASSLGPGGNQPQHF.

The chain has TRBV19 and TRBJ2-3, with TRBD1 matching over 8 bases. V trimming: 4 bases; J trimming: 6 bases; junction bases outside the gene matches: 6. There are 14 residues in the CDR3. Germline CDR1 LNHDA, CDR2 SQIVND (reference sequence). The CDR3 nucleotides read TGTGCCAGTAGTAGGGACAGGCCCCAGGATACGCAGTATTTT. Protein: CASSRDRPQDTQYF.

The chain employs TRBV10-3 and TRBJ1-2; a weak D match, TRBD1 (5 bases). V was clipped by 4 bases and J by 2 bases, with 8 bases between them. Germline V gene sequence: CDR1 ENHRY, CDR2 SYGVKD. The CDR3 is made up of 13 amino acids. CDR3 coding DNA: TGTGCCATCAGTGGCTCAGGGAACTATGGCTACACCTTC. This encodes CAISGSGNYGYTF.

The chain joins TRBV5-4 to TRBJ2-1; D remains ambiguous. The CDR3 runs 15 residues. V lost 1 base and J 0 bases, leaving 8 bases between the germline ends. Germline V CDR1 and CDR2: SGHNT, YYREEE (reference sequence). As DNA, the CDR3 is TGTGCCAGCAGCTTGTCTCCGAGCTCCTACAATGAGCAGTTCTTC. Translated, it gives CASSLSPSSYNEQFF.

The chain combines TRBV29-1 with TRBJ1-1, with D perhaps TRBD1 (5 bases). Trimming removed 4 bases at V and 2 bases at J, with 14 bases between. This CDR3 has 14 residues. In germline, CDR1 is SQVTM, CDR2 ANQGSEA. In nucleotides, the CDR3 is TGCAGCGTTGGAGACCGGACACCCAACACTGAAGCTTTCTTT. This codes for CSVGDRTPNTEAFF.